This TCR beta chain was found in a study of regulatory T cells in long-lasting Graves disease. Study-wide findings and caveats: Sharing of public clonotypes was greater in persistent patients (roughly 2,900) than in new patients (around 880).

This clonotype was picked up many times. Antigen unknown. V was pared by 0 bases and J by 2 bases, with 10 bases between. The CDR3 totals 15 residues. Germline V gene data show CDR1 as LNHNV and CDR2 as YYDKDF (reference sequence). CDR3-region Arm-PCR and iRepertoire HTBI primers produced the TCR beta libraries. TCRdb ran MiXCR on the multiplex PCR reads and lists one entry per CDR3 protein. The table has 300,000 to 400,000 distinct CDR3 sequences, approximately 15% seen once; the top ten hold about 32%. As to time point: newly diagnosed GD, antithyroid drugs for less than 3 months. Construction of the TCR library relied on RNA isolated from PBMCs. These records were also assigned to another study, of T cells in Graves' hyperthyroidism and ophthalmopathy.

This chain uses TRBV15 with TRBJ1-1; D is unresolved. The specimen was peripheral blood mononuclear cells (PBMCs), collected at new diagnosis, from a patient treated with antithyroid drugs. The TCR comes from a man aged 40-55 years with Graves disease. CDR3 sequence: CATSRERQTNTEAFF. The CDR3 DNA is TGTGCCACCAGCAGAGAGAGGCAGACAAACACTGAAGCTTTCTTT.